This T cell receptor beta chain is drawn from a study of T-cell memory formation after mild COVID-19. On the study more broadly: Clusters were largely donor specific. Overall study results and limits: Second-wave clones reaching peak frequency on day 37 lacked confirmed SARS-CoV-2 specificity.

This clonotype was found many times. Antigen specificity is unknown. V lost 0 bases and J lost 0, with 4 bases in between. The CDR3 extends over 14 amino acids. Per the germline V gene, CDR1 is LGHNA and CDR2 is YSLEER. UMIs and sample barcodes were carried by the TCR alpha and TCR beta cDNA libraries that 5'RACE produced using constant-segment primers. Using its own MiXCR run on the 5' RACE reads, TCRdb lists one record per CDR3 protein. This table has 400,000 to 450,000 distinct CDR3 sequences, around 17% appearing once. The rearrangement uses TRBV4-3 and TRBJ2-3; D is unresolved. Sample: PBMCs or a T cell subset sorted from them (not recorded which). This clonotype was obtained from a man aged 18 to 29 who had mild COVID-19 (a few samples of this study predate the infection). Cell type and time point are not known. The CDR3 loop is CASSQEASTDTQYF. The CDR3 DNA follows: TGCGCCAGCAGCCAAGAAGCTAGCACAGATACGCAGTATTTT.